This TCR beta chain stems from a study of OX40 agonist ivuxolimab in advanced cancers. Overall study: Partial responses occurred in Three dose-escalation patients, one with hepatocellular carcinoma and two with cutaneous melanoma.

Germline-derived CDR1 and CDR2 are SGHTA and FQGNSA. Deletions cut 0 bases from V and 10 bases from J, with 9 bases between. CDR3 size: 13 residues. Libraries were prepared by immunoSEQ multiplex PCR; TCRdb keeps only in-frame clonotypes and omits some of them. Counted here are approximately 100,000 clones, 90% to 95% occurring once; the ten biggest clones make up roughly 0.31%. A note on this clone: Other DNA variants within this sample encode the same CDR3.

This chain links TRBV7-2 with TRBJ1-4; D is perhaps TRBD1 (5 bases). Specimen: CD4+ or CD8+ T cells sorted from blood, collected in a trial of the OX40 agonist ivuxolimab. The TCR sequence derives from an adult with an advanced solid tumor such as melanoma, head and neck, liver or kidney cancer. The CDR3 DNA sequence: TGTGCCAGCAGCTTAGCCCCGGGGGGAAAACTGTTTTTT. Amino acid sequence: CASSLAPGGKLFF.